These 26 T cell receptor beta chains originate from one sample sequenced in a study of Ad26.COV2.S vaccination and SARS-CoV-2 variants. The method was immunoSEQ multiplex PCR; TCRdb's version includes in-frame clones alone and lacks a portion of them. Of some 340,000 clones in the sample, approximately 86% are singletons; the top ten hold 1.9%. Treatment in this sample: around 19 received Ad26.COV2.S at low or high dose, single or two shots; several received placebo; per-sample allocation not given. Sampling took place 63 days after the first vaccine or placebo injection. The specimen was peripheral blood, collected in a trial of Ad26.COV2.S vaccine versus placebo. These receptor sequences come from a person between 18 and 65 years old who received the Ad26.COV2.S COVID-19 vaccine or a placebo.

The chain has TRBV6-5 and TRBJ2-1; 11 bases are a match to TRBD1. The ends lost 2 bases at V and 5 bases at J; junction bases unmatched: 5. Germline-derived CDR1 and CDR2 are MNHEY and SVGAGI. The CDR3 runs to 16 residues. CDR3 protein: CASSYGDRGNNNEQFF. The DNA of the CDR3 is TGTGCCAGCAGTTACGGGGACAGGGGGAATAACAATGAGCAGTTCTTC.

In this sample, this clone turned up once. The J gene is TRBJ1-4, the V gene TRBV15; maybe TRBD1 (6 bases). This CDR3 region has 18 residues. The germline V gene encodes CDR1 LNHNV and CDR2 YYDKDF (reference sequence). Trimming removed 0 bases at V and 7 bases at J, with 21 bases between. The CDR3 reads CATSRDPPARGGGEKLFF. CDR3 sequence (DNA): TGTGCCACCAGCAGAGATCCCCCCGCGAGGGGGGGAGGTGAAAAACTGTTTTTT.

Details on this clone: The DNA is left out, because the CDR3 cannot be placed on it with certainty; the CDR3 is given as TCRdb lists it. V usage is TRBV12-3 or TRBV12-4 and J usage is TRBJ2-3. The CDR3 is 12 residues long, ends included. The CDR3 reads CASSLVGWGIIF.

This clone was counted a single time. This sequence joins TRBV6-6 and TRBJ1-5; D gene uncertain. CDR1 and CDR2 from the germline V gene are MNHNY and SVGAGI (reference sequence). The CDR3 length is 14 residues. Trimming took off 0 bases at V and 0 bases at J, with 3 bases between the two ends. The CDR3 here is CASSYSNSNQPQHF. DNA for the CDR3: TGTGCCAGCAGTTACTCGAATAGCAATCAGCCCCAGCATTTT.

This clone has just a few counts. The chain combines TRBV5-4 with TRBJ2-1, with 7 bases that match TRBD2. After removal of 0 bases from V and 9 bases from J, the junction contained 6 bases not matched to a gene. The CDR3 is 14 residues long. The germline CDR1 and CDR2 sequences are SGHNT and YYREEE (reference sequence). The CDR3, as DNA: TGTGCCAGCAGCTTGGCCCGGGGCGGGAGTGAGCAGTTCTTC. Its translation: CASSLARGGSEQFF.

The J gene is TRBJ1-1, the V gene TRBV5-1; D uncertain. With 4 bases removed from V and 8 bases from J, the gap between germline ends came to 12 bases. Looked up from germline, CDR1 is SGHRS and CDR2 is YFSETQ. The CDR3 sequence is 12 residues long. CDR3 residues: CASSPPADEAFF. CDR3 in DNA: TGCGCCAGCAGCCCCCCGGCCGACGAAGCTTTCTTT.

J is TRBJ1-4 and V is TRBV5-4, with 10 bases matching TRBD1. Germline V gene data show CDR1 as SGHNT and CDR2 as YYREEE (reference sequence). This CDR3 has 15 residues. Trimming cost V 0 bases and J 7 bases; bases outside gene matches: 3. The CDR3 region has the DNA TGTGCCAGCAGCTTGGAGGGACAGGGGACTGAAAAACTGTTTTTT. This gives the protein CASSLEGQGTEKLFF.

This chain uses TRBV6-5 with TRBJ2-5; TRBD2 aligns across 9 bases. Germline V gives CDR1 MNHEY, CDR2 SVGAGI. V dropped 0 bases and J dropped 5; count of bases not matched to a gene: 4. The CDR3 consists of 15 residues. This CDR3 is CASSYSAGGPETQYF. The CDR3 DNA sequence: TGTGCCAGCAGTTACTCGGCGGGGGGGCCGGAGACCCAGTACTTC.

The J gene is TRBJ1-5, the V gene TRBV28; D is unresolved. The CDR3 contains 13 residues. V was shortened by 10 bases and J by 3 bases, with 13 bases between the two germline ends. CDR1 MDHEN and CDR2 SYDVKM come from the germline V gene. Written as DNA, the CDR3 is TGTGCCACCAAAGACAACCCCAATCAGCCCCAGCATTTT. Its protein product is CATKDNPNQPQHF.

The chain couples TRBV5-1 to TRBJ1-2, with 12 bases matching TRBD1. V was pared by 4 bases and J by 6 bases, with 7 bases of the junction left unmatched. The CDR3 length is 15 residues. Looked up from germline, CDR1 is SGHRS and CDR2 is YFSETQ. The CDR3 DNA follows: TGCGCCAGCAGCGGAGGGACAGGGGGCCAAGATGGCTACACCTTC. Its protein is CASSGGTGGQDGYTF. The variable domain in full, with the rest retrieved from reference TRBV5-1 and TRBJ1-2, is KAGVTQTPRYLIKTRGQQVTLSCSPISGHRSVSWYQQTPGQGLQFLFEYFSETQRNKGNFPGRFSGRQFSNSRSEMNVSTLELGDSALYLCASSGGTGGQDGYTFGSGTRLTVV.

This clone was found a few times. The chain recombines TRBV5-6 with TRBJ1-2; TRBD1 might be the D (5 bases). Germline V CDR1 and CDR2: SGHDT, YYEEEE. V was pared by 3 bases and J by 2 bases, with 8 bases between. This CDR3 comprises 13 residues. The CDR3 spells CASSSGRNYGYTF. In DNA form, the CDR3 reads TGTGCCAGCAGCTCGGGACGGAACTATGGCTACACCTTC.

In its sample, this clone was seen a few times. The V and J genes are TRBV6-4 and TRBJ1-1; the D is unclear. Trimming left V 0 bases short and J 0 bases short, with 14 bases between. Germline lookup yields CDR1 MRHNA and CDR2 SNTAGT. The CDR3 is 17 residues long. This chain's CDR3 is CASSDSRADGMNTEAFF. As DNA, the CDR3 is TGTGCCAGCAGTGACTCAAGGGCGGATGGAATGAACACTGAAGCTTTCTTT.

In DNA form, the CDR3 reads TGTGCCAGCAGTGACCGTCCAGGGGGCCGTTACGAAAAACTGTTTTTT. Protein: CASSDRPGGRYEKLFF. V gene TRBV6-2 or TRBV6-3 combines with J gene TRBJ1-4; 8 bases align to TRBD1. The CDR3 spans 16 residues. Per the germline V gene, CDR1 is MNHEY and CDR2 is SVGEGT. J was trimmed by 8 bases and V by 5 bases; bases with no gene match: 13.

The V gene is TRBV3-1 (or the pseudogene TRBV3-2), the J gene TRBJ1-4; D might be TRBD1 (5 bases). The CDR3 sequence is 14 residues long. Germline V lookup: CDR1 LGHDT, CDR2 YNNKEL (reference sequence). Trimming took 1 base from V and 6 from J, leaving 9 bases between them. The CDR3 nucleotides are TGTGCCAGCAGCCAAGGAACAGGCTATGAAAAACTGTTTTTT. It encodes CASSQGTGYEKLFF.

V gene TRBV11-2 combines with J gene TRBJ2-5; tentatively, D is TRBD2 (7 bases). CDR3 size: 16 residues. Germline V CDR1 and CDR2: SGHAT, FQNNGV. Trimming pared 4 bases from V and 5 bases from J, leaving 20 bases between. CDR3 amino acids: CASSSGRGLGRETQYF. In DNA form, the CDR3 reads TGTGCCAGCAGCTCAGGGCGGGGGCTAGGTCGGGAGACCCAGTACTTC.

The CDR3 is CASSTTGKQYF. The CDR3 nucleotides are TGTGCCAGCAGCACTACAGGAAAGCAGTACTTC. The genes are TRBV9 and TRBJ2-7, with a tentative D call TRBD1 (5 bases). The germline V gene encodes CDR1 SGDLS and CDR2 YYNGEE. V was trimmed by 4 bases and J by 8 bases, leaving 10 bases between them. The CDR3 totals 11 residues.

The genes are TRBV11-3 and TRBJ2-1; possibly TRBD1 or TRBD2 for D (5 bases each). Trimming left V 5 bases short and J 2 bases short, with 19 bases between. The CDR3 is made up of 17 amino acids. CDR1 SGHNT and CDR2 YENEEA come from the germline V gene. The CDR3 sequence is CASSTPWGSKPYNEQFF. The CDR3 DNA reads TGTGCCAGCAGCACCCCGTGGGGGTCGAAGCCCTACAATGAGCAGTTCTTC.

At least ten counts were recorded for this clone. CDR3 DNA: TGTGCCAGCAGCCACCCGGACAGAAATTATGACACCGGGGAGCTGTTTTTT. Translating it yields CASSHPDRNYDTGELFF. J is TRBJ2-2 and V is TRBV4-2, with D perhaps matching TRBD1 (6 bases). CDR1 is LGHNA and CDR2 is YNFKEQ in the germline V gene. The V gene lost 3 bases and the J gene lost 3 bases, with 17 bases spanning the gap. CDR3 length equals 17 residues.

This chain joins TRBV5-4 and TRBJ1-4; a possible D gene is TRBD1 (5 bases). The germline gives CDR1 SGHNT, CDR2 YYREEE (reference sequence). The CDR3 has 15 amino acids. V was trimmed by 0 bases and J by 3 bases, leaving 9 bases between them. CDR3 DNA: TGTGCCAGCAGCTTGGATCAGGGTTCTAATGAAAAACTGTTTTTT. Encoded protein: CASSLDQGSNEKLFF.

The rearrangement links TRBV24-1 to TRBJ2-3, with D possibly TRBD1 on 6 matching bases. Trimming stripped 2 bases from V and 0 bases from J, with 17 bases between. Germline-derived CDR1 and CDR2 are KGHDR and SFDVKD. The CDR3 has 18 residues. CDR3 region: CATSDSRGLLNSTDTQYF. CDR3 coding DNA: TGTGCCACCAGTGATTCCAGGGGCCTACTAAATAGCACAGATACGCAGTATTTT.

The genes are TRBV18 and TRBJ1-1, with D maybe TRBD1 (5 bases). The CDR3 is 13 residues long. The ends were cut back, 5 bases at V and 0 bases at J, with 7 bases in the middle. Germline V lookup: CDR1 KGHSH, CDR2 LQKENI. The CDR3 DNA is TGTGCCAGCTCATCGGACATGAACACTGAAGCTTTCTTT. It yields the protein CASSSDMNTEAFF.

The CDR3: CASSSAGLAGENEQFF. Written as DNA, the CDR3 is TGTGCCAGCAGCTCCGCGGGCCTAGCGGGGGAGAATGAGCAGTTCTTC. The chain uses TRBV11-3 and TRBJ2-1; TRBD2 agrees at 10 bases. This CDR3 has 16 residues. Germline loops: CDR1 SGHNT, CDR2 YENEEA. Losses at the gene ends were 4 bases for V and 7 bases for J; bases not matched to a gene: 10.

The CDR3 bases are TGTGCCAGCAGTTACTCTACGGAAGCTTTCTTT. Amino acid sequence: CASSYSTEAFF. The gene calls are TRBV6-6 and TRBJ1-1; no clear D gene. CDR1 is MNHNY, CDR2 SVGAGI, per germline (reference sequence). Trimming removed 0 bases from V and 8 bases from J, with 4 bases in between. The CDR3 totals 11 residues.

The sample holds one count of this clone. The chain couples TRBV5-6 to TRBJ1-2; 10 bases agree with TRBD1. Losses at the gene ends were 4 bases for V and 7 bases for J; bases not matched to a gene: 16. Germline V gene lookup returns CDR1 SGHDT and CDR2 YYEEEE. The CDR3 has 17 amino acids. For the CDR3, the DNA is TGTGCCAGCAGCCCCCGGGACAGGGGTTTCTTTATAGGTGGCTACACCTTC. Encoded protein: CASSPRDRGFFIGGYTF.

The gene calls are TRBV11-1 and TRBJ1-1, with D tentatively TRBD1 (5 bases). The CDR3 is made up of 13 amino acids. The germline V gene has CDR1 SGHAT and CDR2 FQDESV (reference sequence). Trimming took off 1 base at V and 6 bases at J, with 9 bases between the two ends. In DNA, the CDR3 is TGTGCCAGCAGCTTAGGGGGGATCGCTGAAGCTTTCTTT. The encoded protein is CASSLGGIAEAFF.

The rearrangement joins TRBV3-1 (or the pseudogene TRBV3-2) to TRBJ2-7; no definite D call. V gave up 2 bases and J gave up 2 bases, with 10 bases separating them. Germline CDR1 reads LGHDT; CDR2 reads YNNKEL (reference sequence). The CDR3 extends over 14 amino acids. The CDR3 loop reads CASSQHVVTYEQYF. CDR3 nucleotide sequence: TGTGCCAGCAGCCAACATGTGGTTACCTACGAGCAGTACTTC.